These T cell receptor beta chains were read from a single sample in a study of blood T cell repertoires in COVID-19. TCRdb's copy holds only in-frame clones and misses some; the assay was immunoSEQ multiplex PCR. Among 250,000 to 350,000 clones listed, 85% to 90% were seen once. Sample: PBMCs or T cells enriched from blood (not recorded which). The receptors were gathered from a young woman with acute COVID-19. Both conserved end residues are part of each CDR3. Fields, in order: clone size, D gene, CDR3 length, V gene, J gene, CDR3 DNA, CDR3 protein. A D gene is named only where the DNA matches it firmly. Clone size is stated in some rows and not others, as once, few, many or a class when expanded.

abundance: -
d_gene: TRBD1
len: 14
v_gene: TRBV14
j_gene: TRBJ2-7
CDR3nt: TGTGCCAGCAGCCCCCGACAGGGGCAAGGGGAGCAGTACTTC
CDR3aa: CASSPRQGQGEQYF

abundance: -
d_gene: TRBD1
len: 15
v_gene: TRBV28
j_gene: TRBJ2-7
CDR3nt: TGTGCCAGCAACAAACCGGGACAGGGATCCTACGAGCAGTACTTC
CDR3aa: CASNKPGQGSYEQYF

abundance: -
d_gene: -
len: 15
v_gene: TRBV5-4
j_gene: TRBJ2-7
CDR3nt: TGTGCCAGCAGCTGGCCGGAGCGGCAGACCCACGAGCAGTACTTC
CDR3aa: CASSWPERQTHEQYF

abundance: -
d_gene: -
len: 18
v_gene: TRBV4-1
j_gene: TRBJ1-3
CDR3nt: TGCGCCAGCAGCCAAATCCTTGAGAGGGATAGCTCTGGAAACACCATATATTTT
CDR3aa: CASSQILERDSSGNTIYF

abundance: -
d_gene: -
len: 19
v_gene: TRBV20-1
j_gene: TRBJ2-2
CDR3nt: TGCAGTGCTAGTTCCCGCGAGGGTGGAAGGCTGCCTCGGGTCGGGGAGCTGTTTTTT
CDR3aa: CSASSREGGRLPRVGELFF

abundance: -
d_gene: TRBD1
len: 17
v_gene: TRBV7-7
j_gene: TRBJ2-3
CDR3nt: TGTGCTAGCAGCCATAGTGTCCGGGACAGGGGCACAGATACGCAGTATTTT
CDR3aa: CASSHSVRDRGTDTQYF

abundance: -
d_gene: -
len: 13
v_gene: TRBV2
j_gene: TRBJ1-2
CDR3nt: TGTGCCAGCAACACCATGGGAGCCTATGGCTACACCTTC
CDR3aa: CASNTMGAYGYTF

abundance: -
d_gene: -
len: 14
v_gene: TRBV10-3
j_gene: TRBJ1-2
CDR3nt: TGTGCCATCAGCGACGGACAGTCTTTCTATGGCTACACCTTC
CDR3aa: CAISDGQSFYGYTF

abundance: -
d_gene: TRBD2
len: 16
v_gene: TRBV27
j_gene: TRBJ2-1
CDR3nt: TGTGCCAGCAGTTTACGGCGGCGGGAGGGTGTCAATGAGCAGTTCTTC
CDR3aa: CASSLRRREGVNEQFF

abundance: -
d_gene: TRBD2
len: 14
v_gene: TRBV28
j_gene: TRBJ2-7
CDR3nt: TGTGCCAGCAGTTTTCAACTAGCGGGGGCGGAGCAGTACTTC
CDR3aa: CASSFQLAGAEQYF

abundance: -
d_gene: -
len: 15
v_gene: TRBV9
j_gene: TRBJ2-3
CDR3nt: TGTGCCAGCAGCGTCCTCAGGGCTAGCACAGATACGCAGTATTTT
CDR3aa: CASSVLRASTDTQYF

abundance: -
d_gene: TRBD1
len: 15
v_gene: TRBV4-2
j_gene: TRBJ2-1
CDR3nt: TGTGCCAGCAGCCGGACAGGGGGTTCCTACAATGAGCAGTTCTTC
CDR3aa: CASSRTGGSYNEQFF

abundance: -
d_gene: -
len: 14
v_gene: TRBV23-1
j_gene: TRBJ1-4
CDR3nt: TGCGCCAGCAGTCAATCTAGTCCTAATGAAAAACTGTTTTTT
CDR3aa: CASSQSSPNEKLFF

abundance: -
d_gene: TRBD2
len: 13
v_gene: TRBV11-3
j_gene: TRBJ2-7
CDR3nt: TGTGCCAGCAGCTCCCTAGCGGGATACGAGCAGTACTTC
CDR3aa: CASSSLAGYEQYF

abundance: -
d_gene: TRBD2
len: 16
v_gene: TRBV9
j_gene: TRBJ2-7
CDR3nt: TGTGCCAGCAGCGTCAGCGTAGCGGGAGGGTTCTACGAGCAGTACTTC
CDR3aa: CASSVSVAGGFYEQYF

abundance: -
d_gene: TRBD1
len: 13
v_gene: TRBV18
j_gene: TRBJ1-2
CDR3nt: TGTGCCAGCTCACAACAGGGGGCAGGGGGCTACACCTTC
CDR3aa: CASSQQGAGGYTF

abundance: -
d_gene: -
len: 12
v_gene: TRBV29-1
j_gene: TRBJ1-5
CDR3nt: TGCAGCGTTTCGACGGCGGGTCAGCCCCAGCATTTT
CDR3aa: CSVSTAGQPQHF

abundance: -
d_gene: -
len: 19
v_gene: TRBV21-1
j_gene: TRBJ1-4
CDR3nt: TGTGCCAGCAGCCCCCGTTCCGGGACAGGGGATGGTACTAATGAAAAACTGTTTTTT
CDR3aa: CASSPRSGTGDGTNEKLFF

abundance: -
d_gene: TRBD2
len: 13
v_gene: TRBV15
j_gene: TRBJ2-5
CDR3nt: TGTGCCACCAGACTAGCGGGAGGAGAGACCCAGTACTTC
CDR3aa: CATRLAGGETQYF

abundance: -
d_gene: TRBD1
len: 13
v_gene: TRBV5-3
j_gene: TRBJ2-1
CDR3nt: TGTGCCAGAAGCTTACAGGGGGCAGGTGAGCAGTTCTTC
CDR3aa: CARSLQGAGEQFF

abundance: -
d_gene: -
len: 14
v_gene: TRBV28
j_gene: TRBJ1-2
CDR3nt: TGTGCCAGCAGTATTTCCGGGAGTAACTATGGCTACACCTTC
CDR3aa: CASSISGSNYGYTF

abundance: -
d_gene: -
len: 12
v_gene: TRBV3-1/TRBV3-2
j_gene: TRBJ1-1
CDR3nt: TGTGCCAGTCGAAAACAGAACACTGAAGCTTTCTTT
CDR3aa: CASRKQNTEAFF

abundance: -
d_gene: TRBD1
len: 16
v_gene: TRBV15
j_gene: TRBJ1-1
CDR3nt: TGTGCCACCAGCAGGGGGAAACAGGGGGGGACCACTGAAGCTTTCTTT
CDR3aa: CATSRGKQGGTTEAFF

abundance: once
d_gene: -
len: 15
v_gene: TRBV5-1
j_gene: TRBJ1-1
CDR3nt: TGCGCCAGCAGCTTGGATGGGGAGTTGCACACTGAAGCTTTCTTT
CDR3aa: CASSLDGELHTEAFF

abundance: -
d_gene: -
len: 12
v_gene: TRBV14
j_gene: TRBJ1-1
CDR3nt: TGTGCCAGCAGCAGCAGGGGAACTGAAGCTTTCTTT
CDR3aa: CASSSRGTEAFF

abundance: -
d_gene: -
len: 15
v_gene: TRBV28
j_gene: TRBJ1-4
CDR3nt: TGTGCCAGCAGTTCTGGGGGGGCAACTAATGAAAAACTGTTTTTT
CDR3aa: CASSSGGATNEKLFF

abundance: -
d_gene: -
len: 15
v_gene: TRBV27
j_gene: TRBJ1-1
CDR3nt: TGTGCCAGCAGTTTATCCCTGGACATGAGCACTGAAGCTTTCTTT
CDR3aa: CASSLSLDMSTEAFF

abundance: -
d_gene: -
len: 14
v_gene: TRBV19
j_gene: TRBJ1-3
CDR3nt: TGTGCCAGCAGGCCCGGGGGGTCTGGAAACACCATATATTTT
CDR3aa: CASRPGGSGNTIYF

abundance: -
d_gene: TRBD1
len: 16
v_gene: TRBV2
j_gene: TRBJ1-1
CDR3nt: TGTGCCAGCAGTACACCGGGACAGGCGTATCTTCCTGAAGCTTTCTTT
CDR3aa: CASSTPGQAYLPEAFF

abundance: -
d_gene: -
len: 15
v_gene: TRBV28
j_gene: TRBJ2-7
CDR3nt: TGTGCCAGCAGTTTCCGACTTCTCGGGGACTACGAGCAGTACTTC
CDR3aa: CASSFRLLGDYEQYF

abundance: -
d_gene: TRBD2
len: 14
v_gene: TRBV7-2
j_gene: TRBJ2-3
CDR3nt: TGTGCCAGCAGCCCCGGACTAGCCTCAGATACGCAGTATTTT
CDR3aa: CASSPGLASDTQYF

abundance: -
d_gene: -
len: 12
v_gene: TRBV5-1
j_gene: TRBJ2-7
CDR3nt: TGCGCCAGCAGCTTAACAAACTACGAGCAGTACTTC
CDR3aa: CASSLTNYEQYF

abundance: once
d_gene: -
len: 14
v_gene: TRBV28
j_gene: TRBJ2-1
CDR3nt: TGTGCCAGCAGTTCCTCCCATGGGGCCAATGAGCAGTTCTTC
CDR3aa: CASSSSHGANEQFF

abundance: once
d_gene: TRBD2
len: 15
v_gene: TRBV28
j_gene: TRBJ2-3
CDR3nt: TGTGCCACCCGAGGACTAGCGGGAGAATTAGATACGCAGTATTTT
CDR3aa: CATRGLAGELDTQYF

abundance: few
d_gene: TRBD1
len: 15
v_gene: TRBV5-1
j_gene: TRBJ1-2
CDR3nt: TGCGCCAGCAGCTTGATCCCGGGACAGGGGGAAGGCTACACCTTC
CDR3aa: CASSLIPGQGEGYTF

abundance: few
d_gene: TRBD1
len: 11
v_gene: TRBV14
j_gene: TRBJ1-2
CDR3nt: TGTGCCAGCAGCACAGGGGACGGCTACACCTTC
CDR3aa: CASSTGDGYTF

abundance: -
d_gene: TRBD1
len: 14
v_gene: TRBV5-1
j_gene: TRBJ1-1
CDR3nt: TGCGCCAGCAGCTTCCGAGGGGGCAACACTGAAGCTTTCTTT
CDR3aa: CASSFRGGNTEAFF

abundance: -
d_gene: TRBD1
len: 15
v_gene: TRBV28
j_gene: TRBJ2-6
CDR3nt: TGTGCCAGCAGTTCCACAGGGGTCGGGGCCAACGTCCTGACTTTC
CDR3aa: CASSSTGVGANVLTF

abundance: -
d_gene: TRBD2
len: 18
v_gene: TRBV7-9
j_gene: TRBJ2-3
CDR3nt: TGTGCCAGCAGCTCCCGACTAGCGGGAGGGACTAGCACAGATACGCAGTATTTT
CDR3aa: CASSSRLAGGTSTDTQYF

abundance: -
d_gene: TRBD1
len: 16
v_gene: TRBV28
j_gene: TRBJ2-1
CDR3nt: TGTGCCAGCAGGATTATGACAGGGGGACCTTACAATGAGCAGTTCTTC
CDR3aa: CASRIMTGGPYNEQFF

abundance: -
d_gene: -
len: 12
v_gene: TRBV20-1
j_gene: TRBJ1-1
CDR3nt: TGCAGTGCTAGTGACGGGGGCACTGAAGCTTTCTTT
CDR3aa: CSASDGGTEAFF

abundance: -
d_gene: TRBD2
len: 14
v_gene: TRBV7-9
j_gene: TRBJ2-2
CDR3nt: TGTGCCAGCACCCCACTAGCGGCCACCGGGGAGCTGTTTTTT
CDR3aa: CASTPLAATGELFF

abundance: -
d_gene: TRBD2
len: 17
v_gene: TRBV19
j_gene: TRBJ2-7
CDR3nt: TGTGCCAGTAGTAGAGGGTGGGCTAGCGGTTCTTCCTACGAGCAGTACTTC
CDR3aa: CASSRGWASGSSYEQYF

abundance: once
d_gene: -
len: 13
v_gene: TRBV2
j_gene: TRBJ1-1
CDR3nt: TGTGCCATCACCGGGGTTATGAACACTGAAGCTTTCTTT
CDR3aa: CAITGVMNTEAFF

abundance: -
d_gene: TRBD1
len: 13
v_gene: TRBV9
j_gene: TRBJ1-4
CDR3nt: TGTGCCAGCAGCCGTGACAGGGGTGAAAAACTGTTTTTT
CDR3aa: CASSRDRGEKLFF

abundance: -
d_gene: -
len: 14
v_gene: TRBV3-1/TRBV3-2
j_gene: TRBJ2-7
CDR3nt: TGTGCCAGCAGCCGTCAATCTAGCGCCTACGAGCAGTACTTC
CDR3aa: CASSRQSSAYEQYF

abundance: -
d_gene: TRBD1
len: 15
v_gene: TRBV30
j_gene: TRBJ1-2
CDR3nt: TGTGCCTGGAGAGGGAACGACAGGGGCCACTATGGCTACACCTTC
CDR3aa: CAWRGNDRGHYGYTF

abundance: -
d_gene: TRBD1
len: 13
v_gene: TRBV5-4
j_gene: TRBJ1-2
CDR3nt: TGTGCCAGCAGCCCCGGGACAGGGAGTGGCTACACCTTC
CDR3aa: CASSPGTGSGYTF

abundance: -
d_gene: TRBD2
len: 17
v_gene: TRBV30
j_gene: TRBJ2-1
CDR3nt: TGTGCCTTAAGGGGGACTAGCGGGAAGATAACCTACAATGAGCAGTTCTTC
CDR3aa: CALRGTSGKITYNEQFF

abundance: -
d_gene: -
len: 13
v_gene: TRBV6-5
j_gene: TRBJ2-3
CDR3nt: TGTGCCAGCAGCCTTCCGAGCACAGATACGCAGTATTTT
CDR3aa: CASSLPSTDTQYF

abundance: -
d_gene: TRBD2
len: 15
v_gene: TRBV7-9
j_gene: TRBJ2-3
CDR3nt: TGTGCCAGCAGCCCCCAACTAGCGGACACAGATACGCAGTATTTT
CDR3aa: CASSPQLADTDTQYF

abundance: -
d_gene: TRBD2
len: 14
v_gene: TRBV10-3
j_gene: TRBJ2-7
CDR3nt: TGTGCCATCAGTCTAGCGGGAATGTCCTACGAGCAGTACTTC
CDR3aa: CAISLAGMSYEQYF

abundance: -
d_gene: -
len: 14
v_gene: TRBV6-5
j_gene: TRBJ1-4
CDR3nt: TGTGCCAGCAGTTACTCCGCGGCGGATGAAAAACTGTTTTTT
CDR3aa: CASSYSAADEKLFF

abundance: -
d_gene: TRBD1
len: 16
v_gene: TRBV7-9
j_gene: TRBJ2-1
CDR3nt: TGTGCCAGCAGCTCGGGACAGCCTAACCTCTACAATGAGCAGTTCTTC
CDR3aa: CASSSGQPNLYNEQFF